These 32 T cell receptor beta chains were all obtained from the same sample, sequenced in a study of T cell repertoires in cytomegalovirus infection. TCRdb itself ran the reads through MiXCR, one entry per CDR3 protein. The table records approximately 500,000 distinct CDR3 sequences, about 15% of them present only once. The specimen sequenced was CD8+ T cells from PBMCs. These receptors originate from a human donor in good health (CMV status not recorded). Some clones in this sample may be carry-over from other donors' samples.

The sample holds many counts of this clonotype. The chain joins TRBV20-1 to TRBJ2-3; 8 positions match TRBD2. The germline gives CDR1 DFQATT, CDR2 SNEGSKA (reference sequence). V shed 2 bases and J 5 bases; nucleotides not matched to a gene: 6. The CDR3 is 14 amino acids. The CDR3 DNA follows: TGCAGTGCTAGACGTGGCGGGGGGATAGATACGCAGTATTTT. It encodes CSARRGGGIDTQYF.

Only a few counts were recorded for this clonotype. J is TRBJ2-1 and V is TRBV11-2; 10 positions match TRBD2. In germline, CDR1 is SGHAT, CDR2 FQNNGV. The V segment lost 3 bases and the J segment 7 bases; nucleotides outside the gene matches: 6. CDR3 length equals 15 residues. CDR3 nucleotides: TGTGCCAGCAGCTTCAGCGGGGGGGCCCTGAATGAGCAGTTCTTC. Translated: CASSFSGGALNEQFF.

This clonotype occurred many times. The CDR3 bases are TGCAGCGTTGAAGATTCTGGGGTAAACTATGGCTACACCTTC. Its protein product is CSVEDSGVNYGYTF. This chain uses TRBV29-1 with TRBJ1-2, with no clear D. V lost 0 bases, J lost 2 bases, and 10 bases lay in between. The CDR3 totals 14 residues. Germline V CDR1 and CDR2: SQVTM, ANQGSEA.

This chain connects TRBV30 to TRBJ2-7, with D perhaps TRBD2 (6 bases). The CDR3 runs 13 residues. Trimming took off 4 bases at V and 7 bases at J, with 17 bases between the two ends. Germline CDR1 reads GTSNPN; CDR2 reads SVGIG (reference sequence). The CDR3 spells CAWNVNPGGEQYF. The DNA of the CDR3 is TGTGCCTGGAATGTGAACCCCGGAGGGGAGCAGTACTTC. Variable domain in full (rest from reference TRBV30 and TRBJ2-7): SQTIHQWPATLVQPVGSPLSLECTVEGTSNPNLYWYRQAAGRGLQLLFYSVGIGQISSEVPQNLSASRPQDRQFILSSKKLLLSDSGFYLCAWNVNPGGEQYFGPGTRLTVT.

This clonotype was recorded at least ten times. This chain uses TRBV28 with TRBJ1-2, with D perhaps matching TRBD1 (6 bases). The CDR3 length is 16 residues. CDR1 is MDHEN, CDR2 SYDVKM, per germline. V lost 5 bases, J lost 6 bases, and 22 bases lay in between. This chain's CDR3 is CASSPRLDSEGDGYTF. The CDR3 nucleotides read TGTGCCAGCAGTCCGAGGCTGGACAGCGAAGGTGATGGCTACACCTTC.

This clonotype was seen repeatedly, ten times or more. The V gene is TRBV20-1, the J gene TRBJ2-7, with TRBD2 identical over 8 bases. V shed 0 bases, J shed 4 bases, and the junction held 5 bases outside the gene matches. The germline V gene has CDR1 DFQATT and CDR2 SNEGSKA (reference sequence). This CDR3 comprises 14 residues. The DNA of the CDR3 is TGCAGTGCTAGAGAGAGCGGGAGTATGTACGAGCAGTACTTC. It is translated as CSARESGSMYEQYF.

At least ten counts were recorded for this clonotype. The CDR3 loop is CASSYLGYNEQFF. The CDR3 DNA sequence: TGTGCCAGCAGTTACTTAGGGTACAATGAGCAGTTCTTC. The V gene is TRBV6-2 or TRBV6-3, the J gene TRBJ2-1; D is uncertain. There are 13 residues in the CDR3. The germline gives CDR1 MNHEY, CDR2 SVGEGT. Trimming removed 1 base from V and 4 bases from J, with 5 bases in between.

About this clonotype itself: A much larger clone lies a single base off, so this may be a read error. The chain combines TRBV29-1 with TRBJ1-5, with a weak D call TRBD1 (5 bases). V lost 8 bases, J lost 6 bases, and 23 bases lay in between. Germline loops: CDR1 SQVTM, CDR2 ANQGSEA. The CDR3 covers 15 residues. The CDR3 is CSFGLPGRAGQPQHF. CDR3 DNA: TGCAGCTTTGGTCTCCCAGGGCGAGCGGGTCAGCCCCAGCATTTT.

This clonotype was recorded a few times. The rearrangement links TRBV5-1 to TRBJ2-7; TRBD1 matches 8 bases. The CDR3 covers 13 residues. The V segment lost 2 bases and the J segment 7 bases; nucleotides outside the gene matches: 5. Germline values: CDR1 SGHRS, CDR2 YFSETQ. CDR3 bases: TGCGCCAGCAGCTTCACAGGGGGGAGAGAGCAGTACTTC. It translates to CASSFTGGREQYF.

The chain combines TRBV28 with TRBJ1-5; D is undetermined. Germline V gene lookup returns CDR1 MDHEN and CDR2 SYDVKM. The CDR3 runs 18 residues. V dropped 3 bases and J dropped 13 bases, with 31 bases sitting between them. CDR3 protein: CASSFPTGRNSPDQLQHF. CDR3 bases: TGTGCCAGCAGTTTTCCCACCGGGAGGAACTCCCCAGATCAGCTTCAGCATTTT.

The chain has TRBV27 and TRBJ1-6; D not resolved. The CDR3 has 12 residues. Trimming removed 5 bases from V and 7 bases from J, with 6 bases in between. The germline gives CDR1 MNHEY, CDR2 SMNVEV (reference sequence). As DNA, the CDR3 is TGTGCCAGCAGTCCGTTCAATTCACCCCTCCACTTT. Its translation: CASSPFNSPLHF.

This clonotype was counted a few times. The gene calls are TRBV7-9 and TRBJ2-7, with a possible D match to TRBD2 (6 bases). There are 12 residues in the CDR3. V was trimmed by 8 bases and J by 5 bases, leaving 13 bases between them. Germline lookup yields CDR1 SEHNR and CDR2 FQNEAQ (reference sequence). The CDR3 DNA follows: TGTGCCAGCTCGATGGGGGGTAACGAGCAGTACTTC. This encodes CASSMGGNEQYF.

Concerning this clonotype: Being one base from a much bigger clone, this may be a read error. V is TRBV7-9 and J is TRBJ2-1, with no clear D. Germline assignment: CDR1 SEHNR and CDR2 FQNEAQ (reference sequence). Deletions cut 7 bases from V and 4 bases from J, with 11 bases between. This CDR3 has 13 amino acids. The CDR3 DNA sequence: TGTGCCAGCACCGCCGTGACTTACAATGAGCAGTTCTTC. Translated, it gives CASTAVTYNEQFF.

This sequence joins TRBV7-3 and TRBJ2-7; TRBD2 matches 8 bases. The CDR3 is 15 amino acids. Germline V gene sequence: CDR1 SGHTA, CDR2 FQGTGA. V was clipped by 5 bases and J by 3 bases; unmatched bases: 9. The CDR3 region is CASSPTGGGHYEQYF. In nucleotides, the CDR3 is TGTGCCAGCAGCCCTACGGGGGGGGGCCACTACGAGCAGTACTTC.

This clonotype was counted at least ten times. The chain recombines TRBV7-9 with TRBJ2-4; the D gene is possibly TRBD1 (6 bases). CDR1 is SEHNR, CDR2 FQNEAQ, per germline (reference sequence). The CDR3 contains 17 residues. V shed 1 base and J shed 0 bases, with 13 bases lying between them. The CDR3 is CASSLVGQGPAKNIQYF. The CDR3 DNA sequence: TGTGCCAGCAGCTTAGTAGGCCAGGGGCCAGCCAAAAACATTCAGTACTTC. Filled out from reference TRBV7-9 and TRBJ2-4, the complete variable domain reads DTGVSQNPRHKITKRGQNVTFRCDPISEHNRLYWYRQTLGQGPEFLTYFQNEAQLEKSRLLSDRFSAERPKGSFSTLEIQRTEQGDSAMYLCASSLVGQGPAKNIQYFGAGTRLSVL.

The chain is built from TRBV3-1 and TRBJ2-7, with 8 bases that match TRBD1. This CDR3 comprises 14 residues. Germline CDR1 reads LGHDT; CDR2 reads YNNKEL (reference sequence). V lost 1 base and J lost 5; bases outside the gene matches: 4. The CDR3 DNA sequence: TGTGCCAGCAGCCAAGCCGGGACAGGCGACGAGCAGTACTTC. It encodes CASSQAGTGDEQYF.

This clonotype was detected a few times. CDR3 nucleotides: TGCGCCAGCAGTCCCCCCAGGACTAGCGGGAGACCGGATACGCAGTATTTT. Its protein is CASSPPRTSGRPDTQYF. The chain is built from TRBV23-1 and TRBJ2-3; 13 bases match TRBD2. TRBV23-1 is an ORF; its function is uncertain. V was pared by 4 bases and J by 6 bases, with 10 bases of the junction left unmatched. The CDR3 is made up of 17 amino acids.

This clonotype was counted only a few times. J is TRBJ2-1 and V is TRBV4-1, with 8 bases aligning to TRBD2. Germline V lookup: CDR1 MGHRA, CDR2 YSYEKL. The length of the CDR3 is 13 residues. V shed 0 bases, J shed 12 bases, and the junction held 4 bases outside the gene matches. CDR3: CASSQERAGGQFF. For the CDR3, the DNA is TGCGCCAGCAGCCAAGAAAGGGCGGGAGGGCAGTTCTTC.

The chain's CDR3 is CASSNPGLGYGQFF. The CDR3 DNA is TGTGCCAGCAGTAACCCGGGACTTGGGTATGGGCAGTTCTTC. V is TRBV6-1 and J is TRBJ2-1, with a tentative D call TRBD2 (6 bases). Germline V gene sequence: CDR1 MNHNS, CDR2 SASEGT. Trimming left V 5 bases short and J 12 bases short, with 20 bases between. There are 14 residues in the CDR3.

This clonotype was recorded a few times. The chain carries TRBV2 and TRBJ2-7; no clear D gene. There are 13 residues in the CDR3. Germline CDR1 and CDR2: SNHLY and FYNNEI. Trimming took off 6 bases at V and 5 bases at J, with 14 bases between the two ends. The CDR3: CASSPSSPNEQYF. The CDR3 coding sequence is TGTGCCAGCAGCCCTTCTAGTCCCAACGAGCAGTACTTC.

The V call is TRBV9, the J call TRBJ1-1; 7 bases fit TRBD1. The germline V gene encodes CDR1 SGDLS and CDR2 YYNGEE. Germline trimming cut 3 bases from V and 10 bases from J; bases unmatched to any gene: 9. The CDR3 totals 13 residues. CDR3 DNA sequence: TGTGCCAGCAGCGACGAGGACAGGCCCGCAGCTTTCTTT. This codes for CASSDEDRPAAFF.

This clonotype has ten or more counts. The J gene is TRBJ1-4, the V gene TRBV7-6; tentative D call: TRBD1 (6 bases). V was cut by 4 bases and J by 4 bases, with 31 bases left in between. This CDR3 has 21 residues. Germline lookup yields CDR1 SGHVS and CDR2 FNYEAQ. The CDR3 here is CASSSPNGRGAPTESNEKLFF. The CDR3 DNA reads as TGTGCCAGCAGCTCACCCAACGGCCGGGGGGCGCCTACCGAGAGTAATGAAAAACTGTTTTTT.

This clonotype was detected a few times. J is TRBJ1-1 and V is TRBV20-1, with D hard to call. Germline lookup yields CDR1 DFQATT and CDR2 SNEGSKA (reference sequence). The CDR3 consists of 12 residues. The V gene lost 3 bases and the J gene lost 7 bases, with 12 bases spanning the gap. The DNA of the CDR3 is TGCAGTGCTAGGGGCGAGATGAGTGAAGCTTTCTTT. Amino acid sequence: CSARGEMSEAFF.

This clonotype came up many times. The chain recombines TRBV14 with TRBJ1-4; a weak D match, TRBD1 (5 bases). CDR3 length equals 16 residues. The germline gives CDR1 SGHDN, CDR2 FVKESK. The V and J ends lost 1 base and 8 bases respectively, with 17 bases between them. The CDR3 DNA sequence: TGTGCCAGCAGCCAAGGAGGGGAGGGTATAGAAGAAAAACTGTTTTTT. This translates into CASSQGGEGIEEKLFF. Complete variable domain (other parts from reference TRBV14 and TRBJ1-4): EAGVTQFPSHSVIEKGQTVTLRCDPISGHDNLYWYRRVMGKEIKFLLHFVKESKQDESGMPNNRFLAERTGGTYSTLKVQPAELEDSGVYFCASSQGGEGIEEKLFFGSGTQLSVL.

This chain uses TRBV5-1 with TRBJ2-1; D possibly uses TRBD1 or TRBD2 (6 bases each). Per the germline V gene, CDR1 is SGHRS and CDR2 is YFSETQ. The CDR3 totals 16 residues. Deletions cut 4 bases from V and 3 bases from J, with 17 bases between. This CDR3 reads CASSPAGGGDYNEQFF. The CDR3 DNA is TGCGCCAGCAGCCCCGCCGGGGGCGGGGACTACAATGAGCAGTTCTTC.

As to this clonotype: This likely comes from a read error, as the CDR3 has no conserved phenylalanine or tryptophan at its end. The chain uses TRBV12-3 or TRBV12-4 and TRBJ2-4, with D uncertain. CDR3 length equals 14 residues. V was cut by 6 bases and J by 1 base, with 10 bases left in between. The CDR3, as DNA: TGTGCCAGCAGAGACCCCATGGCCAAAAACATTCAGTACTTA. This gives the protein CASRDPMAKNIQYL.

This clonotype occurred many times. This sequence joins TRBV19 and TRBJ2-6, with TRBD1 identical over 12 bases. Germline assignment: CDR1 LNHDA and CDR2 SQIVND (reference sequence). The CDR3 spans 19 residues. Trimming removed 3 bases from V and 0 bases from J; junction bases left unmatched: 6. The CDR3 is CASSILRDRGPSGANVLTF. The CDR3, as DNA: TGTGCCAGTAGTATCCTCCGGGACAGGGGGCCCTCTGGGGCCAACGTCCTGACTTTC.

This clonotype was detected many times. The chain is built from TRBV7-8 and TRBJ1-2; D might be TRBD1 (5 bases). The CDR3 length is 16 residues. Per germline, CDR1 SGHVS and CDR2 FQNEAQ. The V end was cut by 6 bases, the J end by 2 bases, with 19 bases between. The DNA of the CDR3 is TGTGCCAGCAGGGACTCGTCTCAGGGTGCCAACTATGGCTACACCTTC. It encodes CASRDSSQGANYGYTF.

The J gene is TRBJ2-5, the V gene TRBV4-2; 8 bases agree with TRBD2. The CDR3 has 19 residues. The V gene end was trimmed by 2 bases and the J gene end by 4 bases; junction bases not matched to a gene: 18. Germline V gene data show CDR1 as LGHNA and CDR2 as YNFKEQ. The CDR3 region is CASSQSDSDLAGSLETQYF. CDR3 coding DNA: TGTGCCAGCAGCCAATCGGATTCGGACTTAGCGGGATCGCTAGAGACCCAGTACTTC.

This clonotype has a handful of counts. The gene calls are TRBV28 and TRBJ1-2; D is perhaps TRBD1 (5 bases). The germline V gene has CDR1 MDHEN and CDR2 SYDVKM. V shed 7 bases and J shed 6 bases, with 15 bases lying between them. The CDR3 is 13 amino acids. CDR3 region: CASNSVRADGYTF. CDR3 DNA: TGTGCCAGCAACTCCGTCAGGGCTGATGGCTACACCTTC.

This chain connects TRBV7-6 to TRBJ2-7, with 9 bases matching TRBD1. CDR1 is SGHVS, CDR2 FNYEAQ, per germline. V shed 4 bases, J shed 3 bases, and the junction held 7 bases outside the gene matches. CDR3 length: 15 amino acids. The CDR3, as DNA: TGTGCCAGCAGCTCAGAACAGGGGGCCAGCTACGAGCAGTACTTC. Translating it yields CASSSEQGASYEQYF.

The chain employs TRBV7-8 and TRBJ1-5; 7 bases align to TRBD1. The CDR3 extends over 15 amino acids. J gave up 4 bases and V 5 bases, and 8 bases lay outside the gene matches. Germline V gives CDR1 SGHVS, CDR2 FQNEAQ. CDR3 loop: CASSHRTGINQPQHF. CDR3 nucleotides: TGTGCCAGCAGCCACCGGACAGGAATAAATCAGCCCCAGCATTTT.